This is a list of T cell receptor beta chains from one sample in a study of blood T cell repertoires in COVID-19. TCRdb's table, derived via immunoSEQ multiplex PCR, lists solely in-frame clones and lacks some. The profile shows 350,000 to 400,000 clones, approximately 89% of them singletons. Sequencing input: PBMCs or T cells enriched from blood (not recorded which). The receptor source for this set is a man aged 40-49 years in a cohort exposed to, infected with or recovered from COVID-19 (not recorded which). Each CDR3 is given with its conserved first and last residue. Each record gives: D gene, J gene, V gene, clone size, CDR3 DNA, CDR3 protein. D genes are given only for firm matches. A clone size is listed for some rows: how often the clone was seen (once, few, many), or a class if it is expanded.

TRBD2 TRBJ2-1 TRBV29-1 . TGCAGCGTTGAGGGACTAGCGGGAGGGCAAGGGAGCTCCTACAATGAGCAGTTCTTC CSVEGLAGGQGSSYNEQFF
. TRBJ2-7 TRBV28 . TGTGCCAGCAGTTTTCAGGGCAGGCCAGACTACGAGCAGTACTTC CASSFQGRPDYEQYF
TRBD1 TRBJ2-1 TRBV6-5 . TGTGCCAGCAGTTATGGGACAGATTACAATGAGCAGTTCTTC CASSYGTDYNEQFF
. TRBJ2-4 TRBV11-2 . TGTGCCAGCAGCTTGGGACAAACCTTAGCCAAAAACATTCAGTACTTC CASSLGQTLAKNIQYF
. TRBJ1-3 TRBV3-1/TRBV3-2 . TGTGCCAGCAGCCAAGGGGCCACAGGGTTTCTCGGAAACACCATATATTTT CASSQGATGFLGNTIYF
. TRBJ2-7 TRBV5-8 . TGTGCCAGCAGCCCACCCCAGGGGGGCTACGAGCAGTACTTC CASSPPQGGYEQYF
. TRBJ1-6 TRBV28 . TGTGCCAGCAGTTTTTTAAGGCGCGGCAATAATTCACCCCTCCACTTT CASSFLRRGNNSPLHF
. TRBJ2-7 TRBV21-1 . TGTGCCAGCAGCCCTCGTGACGAGCAGTACTTC CASSPRDEQYF
. TRBJ1-1 TRBV9 . TGTGCCAGCAGCGCATCTGGAGGGAACACTGAAGCTTTCTTT CASSASGGNTEAFF
. TRBJ1-3 TRBV4-1 . TGCGCCAGCAGCCAAGACGGTAACTCTGGAAACACCATATATTTT CASSQDGNSGNTIYF
TRBD1 TRBJ1-2 TRBV27 . TGTGCCAGCAGTCTCTCCTACAGGGGTTGGTACACCTTC CASSLSYRGWYTF
. TRBJ2-1 TRBV3-1/TRBV3-2 . TGTGCCAGCAGCCAAGATTTTGCTAGTACCTACAATGAGCAGTTCTTC CASSQDFASTYNEQFF
. TRBJ2-1 TRBV5-4 . TGTGCCAGCAGCTCCCCCTCCGGGACAAGGGAAGGGGGGGGTTCGCGAGCGTTCTTC CASSSPSGTREGGGSRAFF
TRBD1 TRBJ1-2 TRBV11-2 . TGTGCCAGCAGCCTCGACAGGGGCGGAGGCTACACCTTC CASSLDRGGGYTF
. TRBJ2-5 TRBV5-1 . TGCGCCAGCAGCTTGGCCCACTCGGGTGGGGAGACCCAGTACTTC CASSLAHSGGETQYF
. TRBJ2-1 TRBV28 . TGTGCCAGCACTTCCGGACTTTTTCTCTCCTACAATGAGCAGTTCTTC CASTSGLFLSYNEQFF
. TRBJ2-1 TRBV10-1 . TGCGCCAGCAGTGAGTCGGGCAGCTACAATGAGCAGTTCTTC CASSESGSYNEQFF
TRBD1 TRBJ1-2 TRBV3-1/TRBV3-2 . TGTGCCAGCAGCCAAGATTTGGGGACAGCTAACTATGGCTACACCTTC CASSQDLGTANYGYTF
TRBD1 TRBJ1-6 TRBV10-2 . TGCGCCAGCAGTGAGTCTTGGCTTCCGGGACAGAAACATAATTCACCCCTCCACTTT CASSESWLPGQKHNSPLHF
TRBD1 TRBJ1-2 TRBV5-1 . TGCGCCAGCAGCATACAGGGGGCACAACTTCACTATGGCTACACCTTC CASSIQGAQLHYGYTF
. TRBJ2-2 TRBV11-3 . TGTGCCAGCAGCCCCCCGAACAGTCCCACCGGGGAGCTGTTTTTT CASSPPNSPTGELFF
. TRBJ2-7 TRBV29-1 once TGCAGCGTCGCACAGGATACCTACGAGCAGTACTTC CSVAQDTYEQYF
TRBD1 TRBJ1-2 TRBV9 . TGTGCCAGCAGCCTCAGGACAGGGGACTATGGCTACACCTTC CASSLRTGDYGYTF
. TRBJ1-1 TRBV6-2/TRBV6-3 once TGTGCCAGCAGTTTTCGGGGGTACGAAGCTTTCTTT CASSFRGYEAFF
. TRBJ1-1 TRBV28 . TGTGCCAGCAGTCCCCATGATGGACAGCCTAGGAACACTGAAGCTTTCTTT CASSPHDGQPRNTEAFF
. TRBJ2-2 TRBV27 . TGTGCCAGCAGTGAACTAGAGGCAGCCGGGGAGCTGTTTTTT CASSELEAAGELFF
TRBD2 TRBJ2-1 TRBV25-1 . TGTGCCAGCAGTGCTTCTAGCGGGAGAAGGAATGAGCAGTTCTTC CASSASSGRRNEQFF
TRBD2 TRBJ2-5 TRBV11-2 . TGTGCCAGCAGCCCTGGACTAGCAGGGGAAGAGACCCAGTACTTC CASSPGLAGEETQYF
. TRBJ2-1 TRBV3-1/TRBV3-2 . TGTGCCAGCAGCCAAGAAGTCAGTGAGCAGTTCTTC CASSQEVSEQFF
TRBD1 TRBJ1-1 TRBV5-4 . TGTGCCAGCATTCAGTCTCTGGACAGGGGCAGCACTGAAGCTTTCTTT CASIQSLDRGSTEAFF
TRBD2 TRBJ2-1 TRBV7-9 . TGTGCCAGCAGCTTAGATGGCGGGAGGCCCTCGGGAGAGCAGTTCTTC CASSLDGGRPSGEQFF
. TRBJ2-6 TRBV7-2 . TGTGCCAGCAGCTTCAGGATCGGAGGGGCCAACGTCCTGACTTTC CASSFRIGGANVLTF
TRBD2 TRBJ2-7 TRBV30 . TGTGCCTGGAGTACGGCGGGAGGCGAGCAGTACTTC CAWSTAGGEQYF
. TRBJ1-2 TRBV19 . TGTGCCAGTAGTTACAGGGCGAACAGCTATGGCTACACCTTC CASSYRANSYGYTF
TRBD1 TRBJ1-2 TRBV4-1 . TGCGCCAGCAGCCGCGGGACAGGGGTGGGCGATGGCTACACCTTC CASSRGTGVGDGYTF
TRBD2 TRBJ2-7 TRBV7-8 . TGTGCCAGCAGCTTAGAATTGCGAGCGGGAGTCTACGAGCAGTACTTC CASSLELRAGVYEQYF
. TRBJ1-5 TRBV2 . TGTGCCAGCAGCACCGGGACACAACCCAACCGCGGCAATCAGCCCCAGCATTTT CASSTGTQPNRGNQPQHF
. TRBJ2-1 TRBV3-1/TRBV3-2 . TGTGCCAGCAGCCAAGGAAGCGCCCCTTGGTATGAGCAGTTCTTC CASSQGSAPWYEQFF
TRBD2 TRBJ2-1 TRBV19 . TGTGCCAGTACCCTACTAGCGGGAGGGATTTATGAGCAGTTCTTC CASTLLAGGIYEQFF
TRBD2 TRBJ2-3 TRBV15 once TGTGCCACCAGCAGAGATCCTGGGACTAGCGGGAGAACGCAGTATTTT CATSRDPGTSGRTQYF
. TRBJ1-1 TRBV4-1 . TGCGCCAGCAGCCAAAGACGGGGAGTCACTGAAGCTTTCTTT CASSQRRGVTEAFF
. TRBJ2-1 TRBV7-2 . TGTGCCAGCAGCCTCAAGACTATTTTAAATGAGCAGTTCTTC CASSLKTILNEQFF
TRBD2 TRBJ2-1 TRBV28 . TGTGCCAGCAGTTTACTCCTAGCGGGAAGTGTCGGGTACAATGAGCAGTTCTTC CASSLLLAGSVGYNEQFF
TRBD1 TRBJ1-5 TRBV18 . TGTGCCAGCTCCCACTCCGGGACAGGGGGCCATAGCAATCAGCCCCAGCATTTT CASSHSGTGGHSNQPQHF
TRBD1 TRBJ1-2 TRBV28 . TGTGCCAGCAGCCTCGGGACAGGCAGGCTAAGCTATGGCTACACCTTC CASSLGTGRLSYGYTF
. TRBJ2-5 TRBV7-6 . TGTGCCAGCAGCGCCCCTAGACTTGAACAAGAGACCCAGTACTTC CASSAPRLEQETQYF
TRBD1 TRBJ1-3 TRBV3-1/TRBV3-2 few TGTGCCAGCCGACAGGGTTCTGGAAACACCATATATTTT CASRQGSGNTIYF
. TRBJ2-1 TRBV5-4 . TGTGCCAGCAGCTTCGAGATGAATGAGCAGTTCTTC CASSFEMNEQFF